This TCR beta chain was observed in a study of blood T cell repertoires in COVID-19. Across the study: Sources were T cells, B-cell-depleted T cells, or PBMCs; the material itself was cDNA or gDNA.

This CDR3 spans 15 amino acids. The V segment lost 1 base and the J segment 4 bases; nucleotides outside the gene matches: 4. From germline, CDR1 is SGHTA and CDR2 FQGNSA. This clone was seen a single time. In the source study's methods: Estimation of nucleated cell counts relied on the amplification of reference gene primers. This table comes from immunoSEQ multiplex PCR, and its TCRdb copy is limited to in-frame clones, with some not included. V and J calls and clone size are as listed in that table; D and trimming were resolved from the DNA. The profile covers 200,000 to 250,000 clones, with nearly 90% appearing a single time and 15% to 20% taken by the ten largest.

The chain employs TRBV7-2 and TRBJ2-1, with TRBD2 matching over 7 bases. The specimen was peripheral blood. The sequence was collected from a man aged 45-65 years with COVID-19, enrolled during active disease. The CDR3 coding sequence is TGTGCCAGCAGCTTAGGTCCGGGGGGTTACAATGAGCAGTTCTTC. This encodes CASSLGPGGYNEQFF.